These 26 T cell receptor beta chains were all obtained from the same sample, sequenced in a study of OX40 agonist ivuxolimab in advanced cancers. Here immunoSEQ multiplex PCR was the method, and the copy in TCRdb shows in-frame clones only, minus some. The sample shows roughly 72,000 clones, approximately 92% of them seen only once. Sequencing was performed on CD4+ or CD8+ T cells sorted from blood, taken in a trial of the OX40 agonist ivuxolimab. Receptors were obtained from an adult with an advanced solid tumor such as melanoma, head and neck, liver or kidney cancer.

The chain recombines TRBV5-4 with TRBJ1-2, with 11 bases matching TRBD1. The CDR3 totals 15 residues. Germline V gene sequence: CDR1 SGHNT, CDR2 YYREEE (reference sequence). V lost 0 bases to trimming and J lost 4 bases; unmatched junction nucleotides: 2. The CDR3 bases are TGTGCCAGCAGCTTGGGGACAGGGGGCGGCTATGGCTACACCTTC. It is translated as CASSLGTGGGYGYTF.

The V call is TRBV7-2, the J call TRBJ1-1; D is unclear. The CDR3 length is 15 residues. Germline V lookup: CDR1 SGHTA, CDR2 FQGNSA. V lost 0 bases and J 0 bases, leaving 8 bases between the germline ends. The CDR3: CASSLADILNTEAFF. In DNA form, the CDR3 reads TGTGCCAGCAGCTTAGCAGATATATTGAACACTGAAGCTTTCTTT. Complete variable domain (other parts from reference TRBV7-2 and TRBJ1-1): GAGVSQSPSNKVTEKGKDVELRCDPISGHTALYWYRQSLGQGLEFLIYFQGNSAPDKSGLPSDRFSAERTGGSVSTLTIQRTQQEDSAVYLCASSLADILNTEAFFGQGTRLTVV.

The rearrangement links TRBV5-4 to TRBJ2-1; 8 bases match TRBD2. CDR1 and CDR2 from the germline V gene are SGHNT and YYREEE (reference sequence). V lost 4 bases to trimming and J lost 3 bases; unmatched junction nucleotides: 6. This CDR3 comprises 15 residues. The CDR3 coding sequence is TGTGCCAGCAGCCCCGGGGGGGGCTACTACAATGAGCAGTTCTTC. This encodes CASSPGGGYYNEQFF.

The rearrangement links TRBV5-1 to TRBJ2-2; 9 nucleotides agree with TRBD2. The CDR3 sequence is 16 residues long. Germline V CDR1 and CDR2: SGHRS, YFSETQ. The junction had 3 bases not matched to a gene; V was cut back by 3 bases and J by 0 bases. The CDR3 region is CASSSASGTNTGELFF. In nucleotides, the CDR3 is TGCGCCAGCAGCTCGGCTAGCGGGACGAACACCGGGGAGCTGTTTTTT.

The chain employs TRBV2 and TRBJ1-1, with D maybe TRBD1 (6 bases). Trimming removed 6 bases from V and 3 bases from J, with 14 bases in between. The V gene's germline CDR1 is SNHLY and CDR2 FYNNEI. The CDR3 consists of 14 residues. The CDR3 sequence is CASSLTGKDTEAFF. The CDR3 bases are TGTGCCAGCAGCCTTACAGGGAAGGACACTGAAGCTTTCTTT.

The rearrangement uses TRBV29-1 and TRBJ2-5; possible D gene TRBD2, 6 bases. Looked up from germline, CDR1 is SQVTM and CDR2 is ANQGSEA. Between the trimmed V and J ends, which lost 1 base and 5 bases, there was a span of 20 bases. The CDR3 spans 16 residues. The chain's CDR3 is CSVEGEVYPPGETQYF. The CDR3 DNA sequence: TGCAGCGTTGAAGGGGAGGTCTATCCTCCGGGGGAGACCCAGTACTTC.

This CDR3 reads CASSLLTLQRSSSNEQFF. CDR3 bases: TGTGCCAGCAGCTTGTTAACCCTTCAGCGGTCAAGTAGCAATGAGCAGTTCTTC. The chain couples TRBV5-7 to TRBJ2-1; TRBD2 is a possible D gene (5 bases). TRBV5-7 is an ORF for which the function is uncertain. V dropped 1 base and J dropped 6 bases, with 23 bases sitting between them. This CDR3 is 18 amino acids long.

Written as DNA, the CDR3 is TGTGCCAGCAGTGGAGACAGGGGCACAGATACGCAGTATTTT. It is translated as CASSGDRGTDTQYF. The rearrangement uses TRBV2 and TRBJ2-3; 7 positions match TRBD1. Germline loops: CDR1 SNHLY, CDR2 FYNNEI. V dropped 4 bases and J dropped 1; count of bases not matched to a gene: 2. The CDR3 spans 14 residues.

The chain has TRBV5-1 and TRBJ2-1; TRBD2 matches at 9 bases. V shed 3 bases and J 3 bases; nucleotides not matched to a gene: 4. The CDR3 is made up of 15 amino acids. Germline V gene sequence: CDR1 SGHRS, CDR2 YFSETQ. The CDR3 here is CASSSASGVYNEQFF. The CDR3 DNA sequence: TGCGCCAGCAGCTCCGCTAGCGGGGTCTACAATGAGCAGTTCTTC.

The chain uses TRBV18 and TRBJ2-3, with D possibly being TRBD1 or TRBD2 (5 bases each). CDR3 size: 15 residues. The germline gives CDR1 KGHSH, CDR2 LQKENI. V was cut by 1 base and J by 2 bases, with 10 bases left in between. The CDR3 is CASSPQGTHTDTQYF. Here the CDR3 DNA reads TGTGCCAGCTCACCACAGGGGACCCACACAGATACGCAGTATTTT.

J is TRBJ2-3 and V is TRBV5-6, with TRBD2 matching over 10 bases. The germline CDR1 and CDR2 sequences are SGHDT and YYEEEE. This CDR3 spans 16 amino acids. J gave up 4 bases and V 4 bases, and 9 bases lay outside the gene matches. DNA for the CDR3: TGTGCCAGCAGCCCCATAGCGGGGGGAGCGGCAGATACGCAGTATTTT. The encoded protein is CASSPIAGGAADTQYF.

CDR3 in DNA: TGCGCCAGCAGCCAAGTAAGGGGCTTCACCGGGGAGCTGTTTTTT. Translating it yields CASSQVRGFTGELFF. The genes are TRBV4-1 and TRBJ2-2; possible D gene TRBD1, 5 bases. CDR1 is MGHRA, CDR2 YSYEKL, per germline. CDR3 length: 15 amino acids. Between the trimmed V and J ends, which lost 1 base and 4 bases, there was a span of 10 bases.

The chain joins TRBV5-1 to TRBJ1-1, with 8 bases identical to TRBD1. The CDR3 has 14 residues. Trimming cost V 4 bases and J 7 bases; bases outside gene matches: 9. CDR1 SGHRS and CDR2 YFSETQ come from the germline V gene. The CDR3 here is CASSPGTGLFEAFF. The CDR3 DNA reads TGCGCCAGCAGCCCTGGGACAGGCCTTTTTGAAGCTTTCTTT.

The V and J genes are TRBV5-1 and TRBJ2-7; 10 positions agree with TRBD2. The germline V gene encodes CDR1 SGHRS and CDR2 YFSETQ. The J segment lost 0 bases and the V segment lost 4 bases, leaving 19 bases of the junction unmatched. The CDR3 extends over 20 amino acids. CDR3: CASSPAFSSGGPSSSYEQYF. The CDR3 coding sequence is TGCGCCAGCAGCCCCGCCTTTAGTAGCGGGGGGCCCTCGAGCTCCTACGAGCAGTACTTC. Full variable domain (rest looked up from reference TRBV5-1 and TRBJ2-7): KAGVTQTPRYLIKTRGQQVTLSCSPISGHRSVSWYQQTPGQGLQFLFEYFSETQRNKGNFPGRFSGRQFSNSRSEMNVSTLELGDSALYLCASSPAFSSGGPSSSYEQYFGPGTRLTVT.

The J gene is TRBJ2-3, the V gene TRBV5-1, with 13 bases fitting TRBD2. The germline V gene has CDR1 SGHRS and CDR2 YFSETQ. The CDR3 is made up of 16 amino acids. Germline trimming cut 0 bases from V and 4 bases from J; bases unmatched to any gene: 2. This CDR3 is CASSLGLAGGPDTQYF. The CDR3 DNA reads as TGCGCCAGCAGCTTGGGACTAGCGGGGGGCCCAGATACGCAGTATTTT.

The V gene is TRBV5-4, the J gene TRBJ1-2; 8 bases align to TRBD1. Germline CDR1 and CDR2: SGHNT and YYREEE (reference sequence). Trimming took 4 bases from V and 6 from J; bases not matched to a gene: 5. This CDR3 has 13 residues. The CDR3 DNA reads as TGTGCCAGCAGCGAAACAGGGGGTGATGGCTACACCTTC. This codes for CASSETGGDGYTF.

The chain combines TRBV28 with TRBJ2-2, with 8 bases aligning to TRBD2. Trimming took 4 bases from V and 5 from J; bases not matched to a gene: 3. This CDR3 spans 14 amino acids. Germline CDR1 is MDHEN and CDR2 is SYDVKM. In DNA, the CDR3 is TGTGCCAGCAGTTGGTCTAGCGGGACCGGGGAGCTGTTTTTT. Translated, it gives CASSWSSGTGELFF.

This rearrangement joins TRBV11-2 to TRBJ2-7, with TRBD1 as a possible D gene (7 bases). This CDR3 spans 15 amino acids. The germline V and J ends were trimmed by 5 bases and 7 bases, with 21 bases remaining between them. The germline V gene encodes CDR1 SGHAT and CDR2 FQNNGV. DNA for the CDR3: TGTGCCAGCAGCCTCGGCGGGGCAGGGGGTTATGAGCAGTACTTC. Its translation: CASSLGGAGGYEQYF.

The chain couples TRBV2 to TRBJ2-6; a weak D match, TRBD1 (6 bases). Germline V CDR1 and CDR2: SNHLY, FYNNEI. V lost 2 bases and J lost 13, with 9 bases in between. There are 12 residues in the CDR3. CDR3 protein: CASSEKTGVLTF. DNA for the CDR3: TGTGCCAGCAGTGAAAAAACAGGGGTCCTGACTTTC.

The rearrangement joins TRBV6-1 to TRBJ2-7; D might be TRBD1 (5 bases). V shed 7 bases and J shed 4 bases, with 14 bases lying between them. The CDR3 length is 13 residues. The germline V gene has CDR1 MNHNS and CDR2 SASEGT. This CDR3 is CASKWGALYEQYF. The CDR3 DNA reads as TGTGCCAGCAAGTGGGGCGCCCTATACGAGCAGTACTTC.

The count of this clone is one. This chain connects TRBV4-1 to TRBJ1-4; D possibly corresponds to TRBD1 (6 bases). The germline gives CDR1 MGHRA, CDR2 YSYEKL. This CDR3 region has 13 residues. V was shortened by 10 bases and J by 12 bases, with 21 bases between the two germline ends. The CDR3 region has the DNA TGCGCCAACAGGGCACAGTCTTTTGGGGAACTGTTTTTT. Translated, it gives CANRAQSFGELFF.

The table lists this clone with a few counts. The chain employs TRBV11-2 and TRBJ1-3; a weak D match, TRBD1 (5 bases). CDR1 is SGHAT and CDR2 is FQNNGV in the germline V gene. V lost 5 bases to trimming and J lost 0 bases, with 11 bases between them. The CDR3 runs 15 residues. The CDR3 region is CASSQGWNSGNTIYF. The CDR3 nucleotides are TGTGCCAGCAGCCAGGGATGGAACTCTGGAAACACCATATATTTT.

DNA for the CDR3: TGTGCCAGCAGCCTTCAGGGGGCTGGCGGGGAGCTGTTTTTT. Its protein is CASSLQGAGGELFF. The chain employs TRBV4-2 and TRBJ2-2, with TRBD1 identical over 8 bases. The CDR3 is made up of 14 amino acids. Germline V CDR1 and CDR2: LGHNA, YNFKEQ. V was clipped by 4 bases and J by 7 bases; unmatched bases: 5.

This chain links TRBV7-2 with TRBJ2-7; D might be TRBD2 (6 bases). Trimming pared 3 bases from V and 6 bases from J, leaving 24 bases between. Germline CDR1 SGHTA, CDR2 FQGNSA. The CDR3 covers 17 residues. CDR3 region: CASSFAPLTSRGSEQYF. The CDR3 DNA is TGTGCCAGCAGCTTTGCCCCTCTGACTAGTCGGGGCTCCGAGCAGTACTTC.

This sequence joins TRBV7-9 and TRBJ2-7; TRBD2 matches at 13 bases. CDR3 length: 16 amino acids. In germline, CDR1 is SEHNR, CDR2 FQNEAQ (reference sequence). Trimming removed 3 bases from V and 3 bases from J; junction bases left unmatched: 5. The CDR3 reads CASSFKGTSGIYEQYF. Written as DNA, the CDR3 is TGTGCCAGCAGCTTTAAAGGGACTAGCGGGATCTACGAGCAGTACTTC.

The rearrangement joins TRBV6-6 to TRBJ2-7; 8 nucleotides agree with TRBD1. Per the germline V gene, CDR1 is MNHNY and CDR2 is SVGAGI (reference sequence). After removal of 8 bases from V and 3 bases from J, the junction contained 9 bases not matched to a gene. The CDR3 length is 14 residues. The CDR3 spells CASQRGQEYYEQYF. The CDR3 DNA sequence: TGTGCCAGCCAAAGGGGACAGGAGTACTACGAGCAGTACTTC.